This T cell receptor beta chain was sequenced in a study of blood T cell repertoires in COVID-19. Study context: The origin of the acute and convalescent COVID-19 samples was the United States, Italy and Spain. T cells, B-cell-depleted T cells, or PBMCs provided the cDNA or gDNA that served as material.

This CDR3 has 13 residues. Germline V lookup: CDR1 SGHRS, CDR2 YFSETQ. V was pared by 4 bases and J by 4 bases, with 3 bases of the junction left unmatched. TCRdb's table, derived via immunoSEQ multiplex PCR, lists solely in-frame clones and lacks some. The sample consists of roughly 500,000 clones, about 88% of them appearing once. The chain links TRBV5-1 to TRBJ1-1; 8 bases map to TRBD1. The sample was peripheral blood. The TCR comes from a man younger than 30 with COVID-19, enrolled during active disease. The chain's CDR3 is CASSPGQGTEAFF. The CDR3 bases are TGCGCCAGCAGCCCTGGACAGGGCACTGAAGCTTTCTTT.